Listed below are T cell receptor beta chains from one sample, sequenced in a study of metastatic and nonmetastatic thyroid tumors. MiXCR re-clonotyped the PCR reads for TCRdb. The repertoire holds thousands of clones, with about a third as singletons. Sequenced: adjacent normal tissue. The source of these receptors is a female donor with papillary thyroid cancer or a benign thyroid nodule (not recorded which). Some clones in this sample may be carry-over from other donors' samples. The CDR3 runs from the conserved cysteine through the conserved F or W. Each record gives: clone size, J gene, D gene, V gene, CDR3 DNA, CDR3 protein. A D gene is named only where the DNA matches it firmly. Rows may omit the clone size; those that give it use once, few, many or a size class.

once | TRBJ2-5 | TRBD2 | TRBV5-1 | TGCGCCAGCAGCTGGGGACTAGCGGGCTACGGGGGGCAAGAGACCCAGTACTTC | CASSWGLAGYGGQETQYF
NA | TRBJ2-7 | NA | TRBV6-1 | TGTGCCAGCTTCTCCTCCTCCTACGAGCAGTACTTC | CASFSSSYEQYF
few | TRBJ1-1 | NA | TRBV7-8 | TGTGCCAGCAGCGGAACAGGGTTTTTGAACACTGAAGCTTTCTTT | CASSGTGFLNTEAFF
medium-sized | TRBJ2-2 | TRBD2 | TRBV9 | TGTGCCAGCAGCCCCTGGCAGGGACTAGCGGCCACCGGGGAGCTGTTTTTT | CASSPWQGLAATGELFF
NA | TRBJ2-5 | TRBD2 | TRBV14 | TGTGCCAGCAGCCAAGAGGCGGGGGGGGAGGAGACGCAGTACTTC | CASSQEAGGEETQYF
once | TRBJ1-3 | NA | TRBV18 | TGTGCCGGCTCATCACGCCAGGGTGGTGGAAACACCACATATTTT | CAGSSRQGGGNTTYF
NA | TRBJ2-7 | NA | TRBV12-3/TRBV12-4 | TGTGCCAGCAGCTTAGGGCAGGGACCCTACGAGCAGTACTTC | CASSLGQGPYEQYF
NA | TRBJ1-5 | TRBD1 | TRBV11-1 | TGTGCCAGCAGCTTAGCGACAGGGGAGAGCAATCAGCCCCAGCATTTT | CASSLATGESNQPQHF
NA | TRBJ1-6 | NA | TRBV18 | TGTGCCAGCTCACCTCCAAGGGGAGGATCACCCCTCCACTTT | CASSPPRGGSPLHF
NA | TRBJ2-7 | NA | TRBV5-1 | TGCGCCAGCAGCTGGACTACCCTCTCCTACGAGCAGTACTTC | CASSWTTLSYEQYF